The 11 T cell receptor beta chains given below trace back to one sample, sequenced in a study of tissue T cells after allogeneic stem cell transplantation. Data came from immunoSEQ multiplex PCR; TCRdb stores just in-frame clones and leaves some out. There are around 620 clones in the sample; 35% to 50% occur only once, and just over 30% lies in the top ten. The material sequenced was duodenal tissue, taken at autopsy. The receptors stem from a female patient aged 35 to 69 with steroid-refractory graft-versus-host disease after an allogeneic stem cell transplant. The T cells may come from the graft donor.

The chain has TRBV5-1 and TRBJ1-1, with no clear D. The CDR3 contains 14 residues. Germline CDR1 and CDR2: SGHRS and YFSETQ. Trimming pared 0 bases from V and 0 bases from J, leaving 6 bases between. This CDR3 reads CASSLVTLNTEAFF. The DNA of the CDR3 is TGCGCCAGCAGCTTGGTCACGCTGAACACTGAAGCTTTCTTT.

The gene calls are TRBV27 and TRBJ1-6, with 7 bases that match TRBD1. CDR3 size: 14 residues. Trimming cost V 0 bases and J 9 bases; bases outside gene matches: 2. CDR1 is MNHEY and CDR2 is SMNVEV in the germline V gene (reference sequence). The CDR3 bases are TGTGCCAGCAGTTTATCTCCAGGGGGTTCACCCCTCCACTTT. Protein sequence: CASSLSPGGSPLHF.

The chain links TRBV4-2 to TRBJ1-2, with TRBD1 matching 9 bases. Germline V gene lookup returns CDR1 LGHNA and CDR2 YNFKEQ. The junction had 4 bases not matched to a gene; V was cut back by 3 bases and J by 5 bases. CDR3 length equals 14 residues. CDR3 region: CASSQRDRVYGYTF. The CDR3 DNA sequence: TGTGCCAGCAGCCAGCGGGACAGGGTATATGGCTACACCTTC.

This sequence joins TRBV9 and TRBJ2-1, with TRBD2 as a possible D gene (6 bases). V was clipped by 0 bases and J by 4 bases, with 11 bases between them. CDR1 and CDR2 from the germline V gene are SGDLS and YYNGEE. The CDR3 runs 15 residues. The CDR3 loop is CASSVASETYNEQFF. The CDR3 coding sequence is TGTGCCAGCAGCGTAGCTAGCGAGACGTACAATGAGCAGTTCTTC.

This clone occurred once. V gene TRBV11-2 combines with J gene TRBJ2-3; tentatively, D is TRBD2 (6 bases). Germline CDR1 reads SGHAT; CDR2 reads FQNNGV. V was cut by 3 bases and J by 3 bases, with 13 bases left in between. The CDR3 length is 15 residues. This chain's CDR3 is CASSFPGLQTDTQYF. The DNA for the CDR3 is TGTGCCAGCAGCTTCCCAGGACTACAGACAGATACGCAGTATTTT.

On this clone: A single base separates this from a much larger clone, so it may be a read error. This sample also contains other DNA sequences that code for the same CDR3. The V call is TRBV25-1, the J call TRBJ2-5; D not certain. The CDR3 length is 14 residues. Germline CDR1 MGHDK, CDR2 SYGVNS. The CDR3 spells CASSDWSSSETQYF. DNA of the CDR3: TGTGCCAGCAGTGACTGGTCCAGCTCCGAGACTCAGTACTTC.

The J gene is TRBJ2-1, the V gene TRBV10-3, with 7 positions matching TRBD1. V trimming: 6 bases; J trimming: 0 bases; junction bases outside the gene matches: 2. CDR3 length: 14 residues. The V gene's germline CDR1 is ENHRY and CDR2 SYGVKD. CDR3 in DNA: TGTGCCATCAGGGGACAGAGCTCCTACAATGAGCAGTTCTTC. Amino acids: CAIRGQSSYNEQFF.

This clone was observed a few times. The chain is built from TRBV10-3 and TRBJ1-1, with TRBD1 as a possible D gene (5 bases). V lost 4 bases and J lost 8, with 8 bases in between. This CDR3 comprises 11 residues. Germline CDR1 is ENHRY and CDR2 is SYGVKD. The CDR3 sequence: CAISGHREAFF. The CDR3 DNA sequence: TGTGCCATCAGTGGTCACAGGGAAGCTTTCTTT.

The chain uses TRBV11-2 and TRBJ2-1; 14 nucleotides line up with TRBD2. The CDR3 has 15 residues. In germline, CDR1 is SGHAT, CDR2 FQNNGV. The junction had 4 bases not matched to a gene; V was cut back by 3 bases and J by 9 bases. In DNA form, the CDR3 reads TGTGCCAGCAGCTTGGGGACTAGCGGGAGTGTTGAGCAGTTCTTC. Its translation is CASSLGTSGSVEQFF.

This rearrangement joins TRBV18 to TRBJ1-4; tentative D call: TRBD1 (6 bases). CDR1 and CDR2 (germline): KGHSH, LQKENI. CDR3 length: 15 residues. The V and J ends lost 3 bases and 6 bases respectively, with 14 bases between them. The CDR3 DNA reads TGTGCCAGCTCACCGAACAGGGTTTCGGATGAAAAACTGTTTTTT. Its translation is CASSPNRVSDEKLFF. Looking up the rest from reference TRBV18 and TRBJ1-4 gives the full variable domain: NAGVMQNPRHLVRRRGQEARLRCSPMKGHSHVYWYRQLPEEGLKFMVYLQKENIIDESGMPKERFSAEFPKEGPSILRIQQVVRGDSAAYFCASSPNRVSDEKLFFGSGTQLSVL.

The rearrangement links TRBV30 to TRBJ1-1; 8 nucleotides agree with TRBD1. There are 15 residues in the CDR3. Trimming cost V 3 bases and J 4 bases; bases outside gene matches: 10. The germline V gene has CDR1 GTSNPN and CDR2 SVGIG (reference sequence). The CDR3 nucleotides are TGTGCCTGGAGGGGAATAACAGGGGGTTTCACTGAAGCTTTCTTT. This encodes CAWRGITGGFTEAFF.